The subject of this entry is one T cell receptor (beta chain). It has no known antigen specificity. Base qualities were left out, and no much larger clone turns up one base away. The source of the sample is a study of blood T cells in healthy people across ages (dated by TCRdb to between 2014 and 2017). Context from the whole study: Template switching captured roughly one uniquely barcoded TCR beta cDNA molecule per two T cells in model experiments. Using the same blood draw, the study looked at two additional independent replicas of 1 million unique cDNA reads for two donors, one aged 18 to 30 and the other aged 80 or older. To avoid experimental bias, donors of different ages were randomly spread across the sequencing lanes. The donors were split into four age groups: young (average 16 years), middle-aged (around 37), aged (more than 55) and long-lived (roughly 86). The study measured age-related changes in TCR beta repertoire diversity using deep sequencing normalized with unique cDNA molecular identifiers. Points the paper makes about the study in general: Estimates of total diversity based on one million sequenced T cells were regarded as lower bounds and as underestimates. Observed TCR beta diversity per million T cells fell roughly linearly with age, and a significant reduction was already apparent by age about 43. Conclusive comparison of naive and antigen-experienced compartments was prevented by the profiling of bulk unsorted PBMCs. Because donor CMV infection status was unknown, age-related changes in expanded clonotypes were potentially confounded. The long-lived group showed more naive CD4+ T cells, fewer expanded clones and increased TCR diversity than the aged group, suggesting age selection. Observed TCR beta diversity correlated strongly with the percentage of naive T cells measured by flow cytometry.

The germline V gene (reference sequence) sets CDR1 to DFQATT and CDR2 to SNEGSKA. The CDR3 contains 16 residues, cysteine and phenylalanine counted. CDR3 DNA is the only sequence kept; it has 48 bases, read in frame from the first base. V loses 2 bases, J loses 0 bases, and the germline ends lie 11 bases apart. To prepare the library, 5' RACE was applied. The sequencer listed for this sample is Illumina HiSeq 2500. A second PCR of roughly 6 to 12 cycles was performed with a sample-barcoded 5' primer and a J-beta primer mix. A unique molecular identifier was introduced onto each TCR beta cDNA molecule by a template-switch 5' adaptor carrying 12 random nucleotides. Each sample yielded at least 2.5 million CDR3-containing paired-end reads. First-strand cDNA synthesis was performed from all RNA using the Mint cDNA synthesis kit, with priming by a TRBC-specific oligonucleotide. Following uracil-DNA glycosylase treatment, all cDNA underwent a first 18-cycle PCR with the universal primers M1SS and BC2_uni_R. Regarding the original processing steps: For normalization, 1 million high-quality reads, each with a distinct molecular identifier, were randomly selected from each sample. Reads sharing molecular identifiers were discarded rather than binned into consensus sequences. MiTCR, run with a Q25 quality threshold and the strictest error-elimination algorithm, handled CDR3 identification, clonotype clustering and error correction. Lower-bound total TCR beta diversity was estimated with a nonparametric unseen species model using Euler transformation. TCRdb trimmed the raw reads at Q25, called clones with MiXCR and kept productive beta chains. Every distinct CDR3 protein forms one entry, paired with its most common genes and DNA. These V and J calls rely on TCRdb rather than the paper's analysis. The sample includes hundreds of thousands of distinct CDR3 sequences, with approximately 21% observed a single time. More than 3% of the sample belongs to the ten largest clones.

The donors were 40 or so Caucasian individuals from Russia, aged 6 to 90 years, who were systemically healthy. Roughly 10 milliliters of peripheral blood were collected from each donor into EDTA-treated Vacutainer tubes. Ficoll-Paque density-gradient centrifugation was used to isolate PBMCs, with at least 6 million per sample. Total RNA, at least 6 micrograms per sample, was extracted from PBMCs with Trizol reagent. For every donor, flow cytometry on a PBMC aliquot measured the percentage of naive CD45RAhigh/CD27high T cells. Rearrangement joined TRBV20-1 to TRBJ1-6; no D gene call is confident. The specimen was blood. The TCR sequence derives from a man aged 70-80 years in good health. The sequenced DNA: TGCAGTGCTAGATCTGGCTGGAGCTCCTATAATTCACCCCTCCACTTT. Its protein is CSARSGWSSYNSPLHF.